This T cell receptor beta chain was identified during a study of blood T cell repertoires in COVID-19. For the study at large: Sites in the United States, Italy and Spain provided acute and convalescent COVID-19 samples. The cDNA or gDNA used as material had been derived from T cells, B-cell-depleted T cells, or PBMCs.

As originally analysed: Scientists estimated how many nucleated cells there were by amplifying reference gene primers. Some clones are missing from TCRdb's copy, which holds only in-frame ones; the method was immunoSEQ multiplex PCR. V and J calls and clone size are as listed in that table; D and trimming were resolved from the DNA. The sample lists about 55,000 clones, about 93% occurring once. On this clone: The same CDR3 is also encoded by other DNA sequences in this sample.

Sequenced input: peripheral blood. This clonotype was obtained from a human donor with active COVID-19. The donor label of this sample is uncertain.

CDR3 DNA sequence: TGCGCCAGCAGCCCCGGACAGCCCCAAGAGACCCAGTACTTC. It is translated as CASSPGQPQETQYF. The J gene is TRBJ2-5, the V gene TRBV5-1; a possible D gene is TRBD1 (6 bases). CDR1 is SGHRS, CDR2 YFSETQ, per germline. Trimming took off 4 bases at V and 1 base at J, with 11 bases between the two ends. The CDR3 spans 14 residues.